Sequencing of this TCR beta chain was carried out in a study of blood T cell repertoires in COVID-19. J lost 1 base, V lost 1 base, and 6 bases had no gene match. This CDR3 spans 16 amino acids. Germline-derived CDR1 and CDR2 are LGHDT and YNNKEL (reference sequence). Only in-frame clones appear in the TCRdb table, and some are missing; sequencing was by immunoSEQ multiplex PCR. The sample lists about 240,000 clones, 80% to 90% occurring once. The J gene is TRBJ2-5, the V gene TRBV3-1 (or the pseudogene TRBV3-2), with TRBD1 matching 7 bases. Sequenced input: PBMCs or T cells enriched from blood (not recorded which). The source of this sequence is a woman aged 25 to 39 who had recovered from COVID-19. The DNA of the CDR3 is TGTGCCAGCAGCCAAGGCTTGACAGGGTTCCAAGAGACCCAGTACTTC. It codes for CASSQGLTGFQETQYF.